Presented here are 28 T cell receptor beta chains from one specimen sequenced in a study of blood T cell repertoires in COVID-19. Some clones are missing from TCRdb's copy, which holds only in-frame ones; the method was immunoSEQ multiplex PCR. Of approximately 200,000 clones detected, about 90% appear once; the ten largest clones hold roughly 3.7%. The source material was PBMCs or T cells enriched from blood (not recorded which). The source is a woman aged 25 to 39 who had been exposed to COVID-19.

The chain is built from TRBV3-1 (or the pseudogene TRBV3-2) and TRBJ2-3; maybe TRBD1 (6 bases). The length of the CDR3 is 20 residues. CDR1 is LGHDT, CDR2 YNNKEL, per germline (reference sequence). The V end lost 0 bases, the J end lost 3 bases, and 25 bases lay between the germline ends. The CDR3 loop is CASSQDSLFYRALGTDTQYF. DNA of the CDR3: TGTGCCAGCAGCCAAGATTCCCTTTTCTACAGGGCCTTGGGGACAGATACGCAGTATTTT.

CDR3 amino acids: CASRGVHGGPPRAFF. Here the CDR3 DNA reads TGTGCCAGCAGGGGGGTTCACGGGGGACCTCCCCGGGCTTTCTTT. The chain uses TRBV11-2 and TRBJ1-1; D is perhaps TRBD1 (5 bases). The CDR3 runs to 15 residues. V gave up 6 bases and J gave up 11 bases, with 25 bases separating them. The V gene's germline CDR1 is SGHAT and CDR2 FQNNGV.

The genes are TRBV2 and TRBJ1-1; no clear D. Germline V CDR1 and CDR2: SNHLY, FYNNEI. The CDR3 extends over 12 amino acids. V shed 6 bases and J shed 9 bases, with 14 bases lying between them. In DNA, the CDR3 is TGTGCCAGCAGCGAGAAAACGACTAAAGCTTTCTTT. Its protein is CASSEKTTKAFF.

The chain combines TRBV6-1 with TRBJ2-7, with D possibly matching TRBD2 (5 bases). The V and J ends lost 0 bases and 7 bases respectively, with 10 bases between them. This CDR3 contains 13 residues. The V gene's germline CDR1 is MNHNS and CDR2 SASEGT. In nucleotides, the CDR3 is TGTGCCAGCAGTGAAGCCACCCGGGGAGAGCAGTACTTC. Translated, it gives CASSEATRGEQYF.

This chain connects TRBV25-1 to TRBJ2-5; 16 bases map to TRBD2. The CDR3 is made up of 16 amino acids. V trimming: 6 bases; J trimming: 7 bases; junction bases outside the gene matches: 8. The germline V gene has CDR1 MGHDK and CDR2 SYGVNS. The CDR3 loop is CASRGTSGRAGRTQYF. CDR3 bases: TGTGCCAGCAGGGGGACTAGCGGGAGGGCCGGACGGACCCAGTACTTC.

V is TRBV7-6 and J is TRBJ1-1, with D possibly being TRBD1 (5 bases). CDR1 is SGHVS and CDR2 is FNYEAQ in the germline V gene. The CDR3 totals 16 residues. Trimming took 4 bases from V and 4 from J, leaving 19 bases between them. CDR3 loop: CASSSYSGTKGTEAFF. CDR3 coding DNA: TGTGCCAGCAGCTCATATTCCGGGACTAAGGGCACTGAAGCTTTCTTT.

On this clone: One junction end disagrees with the germline gene, perhaps due to a read error. The rearrangement joins TRBV6-1 to TRBJ2-7; 11 nucleotides match TRBD2. Looked up from germline, CDR1 is MNHNS and CDR2 is SASEGT. The CDR3 consists of 12 residues. Here the CDR3 DNA reads TGTGCCAGCAGTGAAGCGGGGCTAGCGGGAGGATTC. Translated: CASSEAGLAGGF.

The chain has TRBV3-1 (or the pseudogene TRBV3-2) and TRBJ1-1; TRBD1 might be the D (5 bases). In germline, CDR1 is LGHDT, CDR2 YNNKEL (reference sequence). The CDR3 extends over 15 amino acids. V was cut by 0 bases and J by 7 bases, with 15 bases left in between. CDR3 coding DNA: TGTGCCAGCAGCCAAGAAGCGGGGGGGAGTAATGAAGCTTTCTTT. Protein product: CASSQEAGGSNEAFF.

The genes are TRBV7-8 and TRBJ1-2, with unresolved D. V lost 5 bases, J lost 2 bases, and 6 bases lay in between. Germline loops: CDR1 SGHVS, CDR2 FQNEAQ. The CDR3 contains 12 residues. The CDR3 coding sequence is TGTGCCAGCAGCCCCCAAAACTATGGCTACACCTTC. This translates into CASSPQNYGYTF.

The gene calls are TRBV18 and TRBJ2-5; maybe TRBD2 (5 bases). CDR3 length equals 12 residues. CDR1 KGHSH and CDR2 LQKENI come from the germline V gene. Trimming took off 4 bases at V and 5 bases at J, with 8 bases between the two ends. CDR3 in amino acids: CASSREGETQYF. CDR3 bases: TGTGCCAGCTCACGTGAGGGTGAGACCCAGTACTTC.

The chain has TRBV12-3 or TRBV12-4 and TRBJ1-2, with D uncertain. Trimming cost V 7 bases and J 4 bases, with 13 bases left between them. The length of the CDR3 is 13 residues. The CDR3 loop reads CASKPRIGYGYTF. The CDR3 nucleotides read TGTGCCAGCAAACCCAGAATTGGCTATGGCTACACCTTC.

This clone was counted a single time. J is TRBJ1-4 and V is TRBV27; the match to TRBD1 covers 9 bases. The CDR3 spans 19 residues. In germline, CDR1 is MNHEY, CDR2 SMNVEV (reference sequence). Trimming took 5 bases from V and 0 from J; bases not matched to a gene: 13. CDR3 protein: CASSLRPGQGFSTNEKLFF. The CDR3 DNA follows: TGTGCCAGCAGTCTACGACCGGGACAGGGATTTTCAACTAATGAAAAACTGTTTTTT.

The chain couples TRBV9 to TRBJ2-7, with D possibly being TRBD2 (5 bases). CDR3 length: 15 residues. V dropped 7 bases and J dropped 0 bases, with 17 bases sitting between them. Germline-derived CDR1 and CDR2 are SGDLS and YYNGEE. This CDR3 reads CASSKREGRSYEQYF. Here the CDR3 DNA reads TGTGCCAGCTCAAAGAGGGAAGGGCGCTCCTACGAGCAGTACTTC.

The rearrangement links TRBV25-1 to TRBJ1-3, with no clear D. In germline, CDR1 is MGHDK, CDR2 SYGVNS. The CDR3 has 13 residues. Trimming cost V 6 bases and J 8 bases, with 14 bases left between them. This chain's CDR3 is CASSAPMGDTIYF. As DNA, the CDR3 is TGTGCCAGCAGCGCCCCAATGGGAGACACCATATATTTT. Filled out from reference TRBV25-1 and TRBJ1-3, the complete variable domain reads EADIYQTPRYLVIGTGKKITLECSQTMGHDKMYWYQQDPGMELHLIHYSYGVNSTEKGDLSSESTVSRIRTEHFPLTLESARPSHTSQYLCASSAPMGDTIYFGEGSWLTVV.

The chain recombines TRBV6-5 with TRBJ1-1; no firm D call. The CDR3 consists of 14 residues. V was clipped by 1 base and J by 3 bases, with 9 bases between them. CDR1 is MNHEY and CDR2 is SVGAGI in the germline V gene. As DNA, the CDR3 is TGTGCCAGCAGTTACTGGAGGGAAGACACTGAAGCTTTCTTT. Protein product: CASSYWREDTEAFF.

The genes are TRBV28 and TRBJ1-1, with D perhaps matching TRBD1 (5 bases). The CDR3 consists of 16 residues. Germline CDR1 MDHEN, CDR2 SYDVKM. Trimming pared 2 bases from V and 1 base from J, leaving 14 bases between. The CDR3 DNA is TGTGCCAGCAGTTTAGTTGGGTCAGGGAAGAACACTGAAGCTTTCTTT. Its protein product is CASSLVGSGKNTEAFF.

The chain uses TRBV2 and TRBJ2-7; TRBD2 agrees at 13 bases. The CDR3 covers 16 residues. Germline assignment: CDR1 SNHLY and CDR2 FYNNEI. V trimming: 5 bases; J trimming: 2 bases; junction bases outside the gene matches: 6. As DNA, the CDR3 is TGTGCCAGCAGTCGGACTAGCGGGAGACAGGCCTACGAGCAGTACTTC. As protein: CASSRTSGRQAYEQYF. Full variable domain (outside the CDR3, taken from reference TRBV2 and TRBJ2-7): EPEVTQTPSHQVTQMGQEVILRCVPISNHLYFYWYRQILGQKVEFLVSFYNNEISEKSEIFDDQFSVERPDGSNFTLKIRSTKLEDSAMYFCASSRTSGRQAYEQYFGPGTRLTVT.

The rearrangement joins TRBV4-2 to TRBJ1-3; 7 nucleotides line up with TRBD1. The V gene end was trimmed by 4 bases and the J gene end by 3 bases; junction bases not matched to a gene: 6. CDR1 and CDR2 from the germline V gene are LGHNA and YNFKEQ. The CDR3 is 15 residues long. Here the CDR3 reads CASSRTTGDGNTIYF. CDR3 DNA sequence: TGTGCCAGCAGCCGAACTACAGGGGATGGAAACACCATATATTTT.

This chain uses TRBV28 with TRBJ2-7; TRBD2 aligns across 13 bases. Germline V gives CDR1 MDHEN, CDR2 SYDVKM. V lost 0 bases and J lost 7; bases outside the gene matches: 9. The CDR3 runs 17 residues. The CDR3 region has the DNA TGTGCCAGCAGTTTATGGGCACTAGCGGGAGGGCCGGGTGAGCAGTACTTC. Its translation: CASSLWALAGGPGEQYF.

The chain is built from TRBV30 and TRBJ1-3; a weak D match, TRBD1 (5 bases). The V gene lost 0 bases and the J gene lost 2 bases, with 8 bases spanning the gap. Germline-derived CDR1 and CDR2 are GTSNPN and SVGIG (reference sequence). The CDR3 has 14 residues. The CDR3 loop reads CAWSVRGAGNTIYF. CDR3 coding DNA: TGTGCCTGGAGTGTAAGGGGTGCTGGAAACACCATATATTTT.

J is TRBJ2-5 and V is TRBV30, with 7 bases identical to TRBD1. This CDR3 region has 12 residues. CDR1 GTSNPN and CDR2 SVGIG come from the germline V gene (reference sequence). J gave up 3 bases and V 5 bases, and 3 bases lay outside the gene matches. The CDR3 here is CAWGQVKETQYF. In nucleotides, the CDR3 is TGTGCCTGGGGACAGGTTAAAGAGACCCAGTACTTC.

The chain uses TRBV6-5 and TRBJ1-6; D ambiguous. Trimming shortened V by 4 bases and J by 2 bases, and 9 bases separated the two germline ends. The germline V gene has CDR1 MNHEY and CDR2 SVGAGI. This CDR3 is built from 15 residues. CDR3 sequence reads: CASSFAGAYNSPLHF. CDR3 nucleotides: TGTGCCAGCAGTTTTGCCGGGGCCTATAATTCACCCCTCCACTTT.

The V gene is TRBV9, the J gene TRBJ2-5, with TRBD2 matching 7 bases. Trimming removed 4 bases from V and 0 bases from J; junction bases left unmatched: 6. The CDR3 runs 15 residues. CDR1 is SGDLS and CDR2 is YYNGEE in the germline V gene. In DNA form, the CDR3 reads TGTGCCAGCAGCCCCGCTGGGACTAACCAAGAGACCCAGTACTTC. Its protein is CASSPAGTNQETQYF.

The chain links TRBV3-1 (or the pseudogene TRBV3-2) to TRBJ2-7; perhaps TRBD2 as D (6 bases). Trimming stripped 8 bases from V and 2 bases from J, with 10 bases between. The CDR3 has 12 residues. In germline, CDR1 is LGHDT, CDR2 YNNKEL (reference sequence). The CDR3 nucleotides read TGTGCCAGCGGGGAGGAAACCTACGAGCAGTACTTC. Amino acid sequence: CASGEETYEQYF.

V and J are TRBV7-8 and TRBJ2-1; 7 positions match TRBD2. The junction had 18 bases not matched to a gene; V was cut back by 5 bases and J by 5 bases. The CDR3 spans 18 residues. Germline loops: CDR1 SGHVS, CDR2 FQNEAQ. The CDR3 DNA sequence: TGTGCCAGCAGCGCAAGAAGTTTATTCGGACTAGGGGACAATGAGCAGTTCTTC. This translates into CASSARSLFGLGDNEQFF.

The chain carries TRBV3-1 (or the pseudogene TRBV3-2) and TRBJ2-3; 9 positions match TRBD1. J lost 2 bases, V lost 3 bases, and 9 bases had no gene match. The CDR3 sequence is 17 residues long. Germline V gene sequence: CDR1 LGHDT, CDR2 YNNKEL (reference sequence). As DNA, the CDR3 is TGTGCCAGCAGCCACCACCCGGGACAGGGTCCCACAGATACGCAGTATTTT. Translated, it gives CASSHHPGQGPTDTQYF.

This chain links TRBV7-3 with TRBJ1-1; D is possibly TRBD1 (6 bases). The CDR3 consists of 14 residues. The V end lost 6 bases, the J end lost 1 base, and 12 bases lay between the germline ends. Germline assignment: CDR1 SGHTA and CDR2 FQGTGA. CDR3 sequence reads: CASSKQGTNTEAFF. The CDR3 coding sequence is TGTGCCAGCAGTAAACAGGGCACGAACACTGAAGCTTTCTTT.

The rearrangement links TRBV5-1 to TRBJ1-2; possible D gene TRBD1, 6 bases. With 4 bases removed from V and 2 bases from J, the gap between germline ends came to 12 bases. The CDR3 consists of 14 residues. Germline CDR1 SGHRS, CDR2 YFSETQ. CDR3 amino acids: CASSRRDKNYGYTF. The CDR3 coding sequence is TGCGCCAGCAGCCGCCGGGACAAGAACTATGGCTACACCTTC.